The text below deals with one TCR beta chain. This clone was counted a few times. The clone's antigen remains unknown. Per-base qualities were not stored, and no clone one base away is much larger. This record comes from a study of Ad26.COV2.S vaccination and SARS-CoV-2 variants (dated by TCRdb to about 2021). Background for the entire study: Vaccine-arm donors were drawn from COV1001, a multicentre, randomized, double-blind, placebo-controlled phase I-IIa trial of Ad26.COV2.S in healthy adults. Ad26.COV2.S was administered intramuscularly at 5 x 10^10 or 1 x 10^11 viral particles, either as a single shot or as two shots given 56 days apart. TCRbeta repertoire sequencing was used to assess the specificity and breadth of SARS-CoV-2-reactive T cell receptors after Ad26.COV2.S vaccination. A total of approximately 30 samples were included in the TCR-sequenced set, comprising around 19 Ad26.COV2.S vaccine recipients, 5 placebo recipients and 8 SARS-CoV-2 convalescent individuals. Participants in the trial were split at random into five groups of five each, receiving low-dose or high-dose Ad26.COV2.S once or twice, or else placebo on both occasions. Investigators remained blinded to trial group allocation during experiments and outcome assessment. What the authors observed across the whole study: The authors noted that total T cell responses may have been underestimated by the TCR breadth and depth analyses. Vaccine and placebo recipients had similar non-spike TCR breadth, a finding consistent with the vaccine containing only spike. Higher spike-specific TCR breadth was observed in Ad26.COV2.S recipients than in placebo recipients (P = 0.0014). The study was not powered for comparison of responses between vaccine doses or regimens. After vaccination, substantial breadth of spike-specific CD8+ and CD4+ T cell responses was reported.

The immunoSEQ Assay was used to sequence TCRbeta CDR3 regions. After extraction, genomic DNA underwent amplification by bias-controlled multiplex PCR, followed by high-throughput sequencing. From the authors' description of their analysis: To quantify the absolute abundance of each unique TCRbeta CDR3 region, sequences were collapsed and filtered. T cell fraction was estimated by normalization of TCRbeta template counts to usable DNA, with usable DNA being measured through amplification of reference genes present in all nucleated cells. Repertoire TCRs were annotated as SARS-CoV-2-specific when V gene, CDR3 amino acid sequence and J gene were exactly matched to a known reactive TCR set. The reference SARS-CoV-2 TCR set came from MIRA and was filtered for enrichment in COVID-19-positive ImmuneCODE repertoires, removing public or cross-reactive TCRs. Drawing on the MIRA antigens, annotated TCRs were analysed further at the level of specific ORF or position within ORF. Breadth was defined as annotated unique rearrangements over total unique productive rearrangements; depth was the summed frequency of those rearrangements. TCR breadth was compared between groups using two-sided Wilcoxon rank-sum tests. Sourced from immuneACCESS, this table was stored by TCRdb with only in-frame sequences that have V and J called. A share of the clones is absent; for the studies checked, an unresolved V gene accounts for under half, and the remainder has no known explanation. V, J and clone size were drawn from that table, and D and trimming were deduced from the DNA. The sample has around 320,000 clones on record, around 86% of them singletons. The top ten hold 3.4% of the sample.

The sample's treatment or condition label is to be understood as: 15 to 20 received Ad26.COV2.S at low or high dose, single or two shots; 5 received placebo; per-sample allocation not given. Repertoires of vaccine and placebo recipients were sequenced from samples collected on day 63 after the first injection. Cohort 1b enrolled about 25 adults aged 18-55 years at a single site in Boston, USA, between 29 July and 7 August 2020. Ad26.COV2.S consisted of a replication-incompetent adenovirus type 26 vector by which a prefusion-stabilized SARS-CoV-2 spike protein from the original Wuhan strain was expressed. This TCR derives from a person between 18 and 59 years old who received the Ad26.COV2.S COVID-19 vaccine or a placebo. This specimen consisted of peripheral blood, obtained in a trial of Ad26.COV2.S vaccine versus placebo.

The CDR3 reads as follows: CASSMATGGTGELFF. The base sequence is TGTGCCAGTAGTATGGCGACAGGGGGCACCGGGGAGCTGTTTTTT. The rearrangement combines TRBV19 with TRBJ2-2; TRBD1 agrees with 9 junctional bases. The CDR3, cysteine through phenylalanine, is 15 amino acids long. Left in the record is the CDR3 DNA by itself, 45 bases read in frame from the first base. The germline V gene (reference sequence) yields LNHDA for CDR1 and SQIVND for CDR2. The germline V end is reduced by 3 bases and the J end by 4 bases; junction bases left unmatched: 3. The full variable domain, with segments outside the CDR3 supplied by the reference TRBV19 and TRBJ2-2 proteins, appears as DGGITQSPKYLFRKEGQNVTLSCEQNLNHDAMYWYRQDPGQGLRLIYYSQIVNDFQKGDIAEGYSVSREKKESFPLTVTSAQKNPTAFYLCASSMATGGTGELFFGEGSRLTVL.